This T cell receptor (beta chain) was recorded in a study of blood T cell repertoires in COVID-19. Clones were sequenced by immunoSEQ multiplex PCR, and TCRdb holds only the in-frame ones, with some missing. This sample yields roughly 80,000 clones, of which roughly 89% are seen a single time; 3.5% belongs to the top ten. The sequence was obtained from a man aged 45-60 years with acute or convalescent COVID-19. The sample consisted of peripheral blood.

CDR3 sequence reads: CASSKGQGTSSQYF. The DNA of the CDR3 is TGTGCCAGCAGCAAAGGACAGGGAACATCTTCGCAGTATTTT. This chain uses TRBV6-2 or TRBV6-3 with TRBJ2-3; 8 nucleotides line up with TRBD1. V lost 6 bases to trimming and J lost 10 bases; unmatched junction nucleotides: 12. This CDR3 has 14 amino acids. CDR1 and CDR2 from the germline V gene are MNHEY and SVGEGT.